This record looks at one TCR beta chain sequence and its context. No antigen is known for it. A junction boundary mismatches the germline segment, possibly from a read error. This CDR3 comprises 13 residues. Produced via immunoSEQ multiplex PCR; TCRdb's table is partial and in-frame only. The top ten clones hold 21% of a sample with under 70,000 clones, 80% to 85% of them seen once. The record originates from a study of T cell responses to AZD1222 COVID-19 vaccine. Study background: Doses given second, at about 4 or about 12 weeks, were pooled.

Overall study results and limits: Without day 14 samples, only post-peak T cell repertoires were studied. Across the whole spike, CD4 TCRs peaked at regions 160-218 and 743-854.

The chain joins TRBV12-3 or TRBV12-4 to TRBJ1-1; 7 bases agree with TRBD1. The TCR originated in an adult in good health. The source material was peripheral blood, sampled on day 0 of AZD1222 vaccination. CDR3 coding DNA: TGTGCCAGCACGACAGGGTTGAATACTGAAGCTTTCTTT. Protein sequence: CASTTGLNTEAFF.